This T cell receptor (beta chain) is drawn from a study of technical replicates of blood from several donors. Clones were read by immunoSEQ multiplex PCR, and TCRdb kept only the in-frame ones, dropping some. The top ten clones hold about 3.7% of a sample with 55,000 to 75,000 clones, around 91% of them seen once. Germline CDR1 and CDR2: SEHNR and FQNEAQ (reference sequence). CDR3 size: 13 residues. The V gene lost 5 bases and the J gene lost 6 bases, with 11 bases spanning the gap. The chain couples TRBV7-9 to TRBJ1-5, with D possibly matching TRBD1 (5 bases). The sequence was collected from a human donor in good health. Some clones in this sample may be carry-over from other donors' samples. Sample: PBMCs. Written as DNA, the CDR3 is TGTGCCAGCAGCACAGGCGGGGGTCAGCCCCAGCATTTT. Amino acid sequence: CASSTGGGQPQHF.